This entry describes one TCR beta chain. Antigen unknown. This sample was included in a study of T cell responses to AZD1222 COVID-19 vaccine. Study observations and caveats: Reportedly, nearly half of unique spike TCRs recognized epitopes outside B.1.351/B.1.1.7 mutations.

Trimming pared 5 bases from V and 3 bases from J, leaving 17 bases between. The CDR3 covers 15 residues. Germline lookup yields CDR1 MNHEY and CDR2 SMNVEV (reference sequence). Repertoires were generated with immunoSEQ multiplex PCR, while TCRdb's copy carries only in-frame clones and drops some. The sample has some 150,000 clones, over 85% seen once. This chain joins TRBV27 and TRBJ2-7, with D possibly being TRBD1 (5 bases). The sample in question was peripheral blood, obtained 28 days after the second AZD1222 dose. The receptor was isolated from an adult who received the AZD1222 COVID-19 vaccine. The CDR3 DNA is TGTGCCAGCAGTCCGCAGGACACGGCCTTCTACGAGCAGTACTTC. It codes for CASSPQDTAFYEQYF.